The clone carrying this T cell receptor (beta chain) was observed a few times. This CDR3 contains 13 residues. Germline CDR1 and CDR2: GTSNPN and SVGIG (reference sequence). V was clipped by 2 bases and J by 3 bases, with 7 bases between them. The table came from immunoSEQ multiplex PCR; TCRdb's copy has only in-frame clones and leaves some out. This repertoire shows roughly 380,000 clones, around 86% found once; its top ten account for around 3.7%. The entry originates in a study of Ad26.COV2.S vaccination and SARS-CoV-2 variants. Turning to the study itself: Donor allocation was to the COV1001 Ad26.COV2.S trial arm.

Treatment denoted: around 19 received Ad26.COV2.S at low or high dose, single or two shots; about five received placebo; per-sample allocation not given. Vaccine and placebo recipients were sampled on day 63 after the first injection. Boston hosted the donor, who was an adult aged 18-55 years. Sequenced material: peripheral blood, taken in a trial of Ad26.COV2.S vaccine versus placebo. The rearrangement links TRBV30 to TRBJ1-4, with unresolved D. This TCR was sampled from a person aged 18 to 65 who received the Ad26.COV2.S COVID-19 vaccine or a placebo. The CDR3 loop is CAWSSNSNEKLFF. In DNA, the CDR3 is TGTGCCTGGAGTTCGAACTCTAATGAAAAACTGTTTTTT.